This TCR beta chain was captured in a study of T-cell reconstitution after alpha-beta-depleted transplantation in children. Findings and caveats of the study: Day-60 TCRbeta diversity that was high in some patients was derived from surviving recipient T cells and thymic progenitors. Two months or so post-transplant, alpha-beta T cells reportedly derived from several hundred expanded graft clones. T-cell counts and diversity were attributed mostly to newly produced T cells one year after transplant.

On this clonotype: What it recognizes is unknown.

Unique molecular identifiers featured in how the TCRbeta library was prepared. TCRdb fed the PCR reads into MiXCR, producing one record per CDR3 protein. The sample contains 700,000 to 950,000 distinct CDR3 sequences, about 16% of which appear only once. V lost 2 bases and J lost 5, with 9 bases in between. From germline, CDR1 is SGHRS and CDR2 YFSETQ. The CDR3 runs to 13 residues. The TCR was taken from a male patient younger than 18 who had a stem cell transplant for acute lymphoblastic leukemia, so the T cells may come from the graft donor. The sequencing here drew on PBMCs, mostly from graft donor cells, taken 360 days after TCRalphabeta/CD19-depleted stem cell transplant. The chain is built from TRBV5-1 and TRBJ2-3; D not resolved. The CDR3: CASSFSPGDTQYF. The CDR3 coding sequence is TGCGCCAGCAGCTTCTCCCCCGGAGATACGCAGTATTTT. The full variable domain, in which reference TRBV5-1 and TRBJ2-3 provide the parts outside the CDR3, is KAGVTQTPRYLIKTRGQQVTLSCSPISGHRSVSWYQQTPGQGLQFLFEYFSETQRNKGNFPGRFSGRQFSNSRSEMNVSTLELGDSALYLCASSFSPGDTQYFGPGTRLTVL.